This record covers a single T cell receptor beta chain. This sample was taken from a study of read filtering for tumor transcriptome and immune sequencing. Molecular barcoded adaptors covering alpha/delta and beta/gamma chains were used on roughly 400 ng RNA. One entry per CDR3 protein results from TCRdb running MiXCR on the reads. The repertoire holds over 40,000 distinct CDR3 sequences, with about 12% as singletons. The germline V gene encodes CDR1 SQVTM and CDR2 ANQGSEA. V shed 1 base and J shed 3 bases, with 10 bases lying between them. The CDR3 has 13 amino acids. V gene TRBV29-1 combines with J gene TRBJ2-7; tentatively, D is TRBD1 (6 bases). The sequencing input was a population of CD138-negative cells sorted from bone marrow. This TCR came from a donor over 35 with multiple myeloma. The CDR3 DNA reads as TGCAGCGTTGAAGGGGGGCCCGACTACGAGCAGTACTTC. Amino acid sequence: CSVEGGPDYEQYF.